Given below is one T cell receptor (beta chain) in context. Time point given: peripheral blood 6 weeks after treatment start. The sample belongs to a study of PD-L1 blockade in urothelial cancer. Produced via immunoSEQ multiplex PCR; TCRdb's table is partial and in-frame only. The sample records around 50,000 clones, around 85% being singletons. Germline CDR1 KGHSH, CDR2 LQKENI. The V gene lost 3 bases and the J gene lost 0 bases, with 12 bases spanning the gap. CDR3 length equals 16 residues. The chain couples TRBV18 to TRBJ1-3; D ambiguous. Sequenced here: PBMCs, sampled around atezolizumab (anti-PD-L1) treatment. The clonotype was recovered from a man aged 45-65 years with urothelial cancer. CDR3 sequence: CASSPRTTHSGNTIYF. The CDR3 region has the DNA TGTGCCAGCTCACCCCGTACTACGCACTCTGGAAACACCATATATTTT.